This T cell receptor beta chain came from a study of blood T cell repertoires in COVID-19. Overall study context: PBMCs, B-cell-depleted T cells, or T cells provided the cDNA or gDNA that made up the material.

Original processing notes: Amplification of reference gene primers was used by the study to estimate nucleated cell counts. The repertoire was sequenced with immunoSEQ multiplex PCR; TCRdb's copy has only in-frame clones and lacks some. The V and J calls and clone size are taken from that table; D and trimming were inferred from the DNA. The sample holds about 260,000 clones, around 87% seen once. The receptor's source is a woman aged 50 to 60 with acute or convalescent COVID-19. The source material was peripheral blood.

CDR3 DNA sequence: TGTGCCAGCCGGTTTGCTAGCGACGCCTACAATGAGCAGTTCTTC. This codes for CASRFASDAYNEQFF. The V gene is TRBV2, the J gene TRBJ2-1; TRBD2 might be the D (6 bases). The germline CDR1 and CDR2 sequences are SNHLY and FYNNEI. Trimming left V 8 bases short and J 2 bases short, with 16 bases between. The CDR3 runs to 15 residues.